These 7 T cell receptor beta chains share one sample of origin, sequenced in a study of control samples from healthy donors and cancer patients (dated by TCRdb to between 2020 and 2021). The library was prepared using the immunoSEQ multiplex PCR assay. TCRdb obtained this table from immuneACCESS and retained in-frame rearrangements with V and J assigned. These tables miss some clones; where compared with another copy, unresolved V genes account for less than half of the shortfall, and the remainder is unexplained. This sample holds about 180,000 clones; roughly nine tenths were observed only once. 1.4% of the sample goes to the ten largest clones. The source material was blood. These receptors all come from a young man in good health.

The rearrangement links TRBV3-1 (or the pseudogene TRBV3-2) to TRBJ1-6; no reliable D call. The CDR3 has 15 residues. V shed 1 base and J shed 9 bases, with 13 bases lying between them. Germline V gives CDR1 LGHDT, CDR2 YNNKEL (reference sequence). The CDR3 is CASSQVGPWGSPLHF. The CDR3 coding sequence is TGTGCCAGCAGCCAAGTAGGTCCATGGGGTTCACCCCTCCACTTT.

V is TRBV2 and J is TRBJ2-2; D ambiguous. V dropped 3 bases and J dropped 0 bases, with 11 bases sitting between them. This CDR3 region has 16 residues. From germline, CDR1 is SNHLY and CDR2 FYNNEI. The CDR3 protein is CASSDSRASNTGELFF. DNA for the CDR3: TGTGCCAGCAGTGACTCTCGAGCATCGAACACCGGGGAGCTGTTTTTT.

This CDR3 is CASGGTASNQPQHF. For the CDR3, the DNA is TGTGCCAGCGGGGGGACGGCAAGCAATCAGCCCCAGCATTTT. The chain employs TRBV3-1 (or the pseudogene TRBV3-2) and TRBJ1-5; perhaps TRBD1 as D (5 bases). This CDR3 contains 14 residues. CDR1 is LGHDT and CDR2 is YNNKEL in the germline V gene (reference sequence). V lost 8 bases to trimming and J lost 1 base, with 12 bases between them.

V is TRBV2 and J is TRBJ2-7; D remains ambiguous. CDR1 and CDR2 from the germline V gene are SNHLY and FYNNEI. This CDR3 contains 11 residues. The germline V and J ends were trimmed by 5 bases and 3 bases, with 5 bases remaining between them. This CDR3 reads CASSTSYEQYF. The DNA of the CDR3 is TGTGCCAGCAGTACGAGCTACGAGCAGTACTTC.

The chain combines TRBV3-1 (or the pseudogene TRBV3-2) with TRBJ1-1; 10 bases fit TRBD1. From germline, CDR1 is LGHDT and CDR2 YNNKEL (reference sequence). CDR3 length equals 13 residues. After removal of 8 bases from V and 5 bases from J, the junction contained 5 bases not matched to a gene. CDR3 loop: CASRQGAKTEAFF. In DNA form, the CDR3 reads TGTGCCAGCCGACAGGGGGCAAAAACTGAAGCTTTCTTT.

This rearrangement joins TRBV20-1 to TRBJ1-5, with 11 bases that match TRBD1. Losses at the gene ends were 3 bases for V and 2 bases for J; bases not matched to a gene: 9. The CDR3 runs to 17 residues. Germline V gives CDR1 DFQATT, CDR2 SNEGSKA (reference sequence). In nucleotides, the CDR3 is TGCAGTGCTAGTGGCGGACAGGGGGCTGATGGCAATCAGCCCCAGCATTTT. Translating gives CSASGGQGADGNQPQHF.

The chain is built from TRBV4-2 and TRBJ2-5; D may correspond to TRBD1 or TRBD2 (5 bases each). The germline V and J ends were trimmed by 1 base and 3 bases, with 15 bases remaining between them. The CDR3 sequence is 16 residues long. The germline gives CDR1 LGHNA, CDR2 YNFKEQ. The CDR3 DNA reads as TGTGCCAGCAGCCAAGGACGGGGCGGATTAGAAGAGACCCAGTACTTC. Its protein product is CASSQGRGGLEETQYF.